Given below is one T cell receptor (beta chain) in context. This sample was included in a study of blood T cell repertoires in COVID-19. How the authors handled the data: From reference gene primer amplification, estimates of nucleated cell counts were derived. Sequenced by immunoSEQ multiplex PCR; TCRdb stores in-frame clones only, minus some. V, J and clone size are taken as reported in that table, and D and trimming were inferred from the DNA itself. Of 150,000 to 200,000 clones in the sample, roughly 90% were seen once. The participants were between 18 and 89 years old and came from 24 US areas. Participant-given clinical history determined each cohort assignment. Cohort 3 donors were reported recovered after two negative PCRs, clearance, or symptom resolution. V gave up 5 bases and J gave up 3 bases, with 16 bases separating them. The CDR3 runs to 16 residues. The germline V gene has CDR1 SNHLY and CDR2 FYNNEI.

The chain recombines TRBV2 with TRBJ2-2; D perhaps matches TRBD2 (5 bases). The source is a woman under 30 who had recovered from COVID-19. What was sequenced was PBMCs or T cells enriched from blood (not recorded which). The CDR3 sequence is CASSLSPGIDTGELFF. The CDR3 DNA follows: TGTGCCAGCAGTCTGAGTCCGGGAATAGACACCGGGGAGCTGTTTTTT.